A single sample gave rise to the 19 T cell receptor beta chains below, sequenced in a study of shared clonotypes between healthy human individuals. Only in-frame clones appear in the TCRdb table, and some are missing; sequencing was by immunoSEQ multiplex PCR. The profile covers approximately 600,000 clones, with roughly 96% appearing a single time and about 0.11% taken by the ten largest. Cells designated naive CD8 were CD45RO-negative and were positively selected for CCR7, with terminally differentiated effector memory CD45RA+ cells excluded. Sequencing was carried out using naive CD8+ T cells sorted from blood. These receptors all stem from a woman aged 25 to 39 in good health.

This rearrangement joins TRBV9 to TRBJ2-7; D is possibly TRBD1 or TRBD2 (5 bases each). This CDR3 comprises 14 residues. The germline CDR1 and CDR2 sequences are SGDLS and YYNGEE. The V gene lost 0 bases and the J gene lost 2 bases, with 9 bases spanning the gap. The CDR3 DNA is TGTGCCAGCAGCGTAGGGTGGGGGACCTACGAGCAGTACTTC. Encoded protein: CASSVGWGTYEQYF.

V and J are TRBV28 and TRBJ2-3, with a weak D call TRBD2 (5 bases). CDR1 MDHEN and CDR2 SYDVKM come from the germline V gene. This CDR3 has 15 amino acids. V lost 6 bases to trimming and J lost 5 bases, with 18 bases between them. Written as DNA, the CDR3 is TGTGCCAGCAGCCAATACGTGGGAGCGCAAGATACGCAGTATTTT. Translating gives CASSQYVGAQDTQYF.

CDR3 loop: CASSEAAVSNQPQHF. The CDR3 DNA reads as TGTGCCAGCAGTGAAGCGGCAGTCAGCAATCAGCCCCAGCATTTT. The genes are TRBV6-1 and TRBJ1-5; D gene ambiguous. CDR3 size: 15 residues. CDR1 is MNHNS and CDR2 is SASEGT in the germline V gene. V was pared by 0 bases and J by 1 base, with 7 bases between.

This clone showed up just once. The CDR3 is CASSVAPGLSTDTQYF. The CDR3 bases are TGTGCCAGCAGCGTAGCTCCCGGACTTAGCACAGATACGCAGTATTTT. The V and J genes are TRBV9 and TRBJ2-3; maybe TRBD2 (5 bases). Trimming took 0 bases from V and 0 from J, leaving 11 bases between them. The CDR3 extends over 16 amino acids. Germline values: CDR1 SGDLS, CDR2 YYNGEE. Variable domain in full (rest from reference TRBV9 and TRBJ2-3): DSGVTQTPKHLITATGQRVTLRCSPRSGDLSVYWYQQSLDQGLQFLIQYYNGEERAKGNILERFSAQQFPDLHSELNLSSLELGDSALYFCASSVAPGLSTDTQYFGPGTRLTVL.

The rearrangement uses TRBV7-9 and TRBJ2-1; TRBD1 aligns across 8 bases. CDR1 SEHNR and CDR2 FQNEAQ come from the germline V gene (reference sequence). The CDR3 covers 17 residues. V trimming: 3 bases; J trimming: 1 base; junction bases outside the gene matches: 8. The CDR3 sequence is CASSFRPRGQSYNEQFF. CDR3 nucleotide sequence: TGTGCCAGCAGCTTCCGACCCAGGGGGCAGTCCTACAATGAGCAGTTCTTC.

The chain links TRBV27 to TRBJ2-7; 10 bases are shared with TRBD1. This CDR3 has 16 residues. CDR1 and CDR2 (germline): MNHEY, SMNVEV (reference sequence). The V gene end was trimmed by 5 bases and the J gene end by 5 bases; junction bases not matched to a gene: 12. In nucleotides, the CDR3 is TGTGCCAGCAGTGCAGGACCGGGACAGGGGACCCACGAGCAGTACTTC. Translating gives CASSAGPGQGTHEQYF.

The chain links TRBV4-1 to TRBJ1-4; D remains unclear. Germline V lookup: CDR1 MGHRA, CDR2 YSYEKL. This CDR3 is 15 amino acids long. V shed 3 bases and J shed 10 bases, with 18 bases lying between them. The CDR3 is CASSQRSGLARKLFF. For the CDR3, the DNA is TGCGCCAGCAGCCAGAGATCCGGGCTGGCCCGAAAACTGTTTTTT.

The chain has TRBV5-5 and TRBJ1-1, with no clear D. The CDR3 covers 13 residues. V was pared by 0 bases and J by 4 bases, with 7 bases between. Germline values: CDR1 SGHKS, CDR2 YYEKEE (reference sequence). The CDR3 region is CASSLGVSTEAFF. Here the CDR3 DNA reads TGTGCCAGCAGCTTGGGGGTTTCCACTGAAGCTTTCTTT.

As DNA, the CDR3 is TGCGCCAGCAGCCAAGGGGGGGCCCTCAATCAGCCCCAGCATTTT. This gives the protein CASSQGGALNQPQHF. The chain links TRBV4-1 to TRBJ1-5; tentatively, D is TRBD1 (6 bases). This CDR3 comprises 15 residues. V was cut by 1 base and J by 3 bases, with 10 bases left in between. The V gene's germline CDR1 is MGHRA and CDR2 YSYEKL.

The V call is TRBV18, the J call TRBJ2-3; no reliable D call. Germline V gives CDR1 KGHSH, CDR2 LQKENI. This CDR3 region has 14 residues. V was shortened by 3 bases and J by 0 bases, with 7 bases between the two germline ends. As DNA, the CDR3 is TGTGCCAGCTCACCCACGGGTAGCACAGATACGCAGTATTTT. Protein sequence: CASSPTGSTDTQYF.

This chain uses TRBV7-2 with TRBJ2-1; 11 bases match TRBD2. Germline V gene lookup returns CDR1 SGHTA and CDR2 FQGNSA. CDR3 size: 17 residues. After removal of 3 bases from V and 7 bases from J, the junction contained 11 bases not matched to a gene. The DNA of the CDR3 is TGTGCCAGCAGCTTGCTCCCGGCCGGGACTAGCGGAAATGAGCAGTTCTTC. Its translation is CASSLLPAGTSGNEQFF. Using reference TRBV7-2 and TRBJ2-1 for the parts outside the CDR3, the full variable domain is GAGVSQSPSNKVTEKGKDVELRCDPISGHTALYWYRQSLGQGLEFLIYFQGNSAPDKSGLPSDRFSAERTGGSVSTLTIQRTQQEDSAVYLCASSLLPAGTSGNEQFFGPGTRLTVL.

The chain has TRBV2 and TRBJ2-7, with D unclear. The germline V gene encodes CDR1 SNHLY and CDR2 FYNNEI. This CDR3 contains 13 residues. Trimming cost V 4 bases and J 2 bases, with 9 bases left between them. CDR3 sequence reads: CASSGPGPYEQYF. In nucleotides, the CDR3 is TGTGCCAGCAGTGGGCCTGGTCCCTACGAGCAGTACTTC.

V gene TRBV10-2 combines with J gene TRBJ2-2; D is ambiguous. This CDR3 region has 13 residues. The V end was cut by 1 base, the J end by 8 bases, with 8 bases between. CDR1 and CDR2 (germline): WSHSY, SAAADI. The CDR3 loop reads CASSEFRRGELFF. The CDR3 region has the DNA TGCGCCAGCAGTGAGTTCCGACGGGGGGAGCTGTTTTTT.

V usage is TRBV9 and J usage is TRBJ2-1, with D possibly being TRBD2 (5 bases). CDR3 length: 15 residues. V gave up 0 bases and J gave up 2 bases, with 9 bases separating them. CDR1 SGDLS and CDR2 YYNGEE come from the germline V gene. CDR3 loop: CASSVASGPYNEQFF. Written as DNA, the CDR3 is TGTGCCAGCAGCGTAGCCAGCGGTCCCTACAATGAGCAGTTCTTC.

This clone has a single count. The chain is built from TRBV6-6 and TRBJ2-7; 11 positions agree with TRBD2. Germline V gene lookup returns CDR1 MNHNY and CDR2 SVGAGI (reference sequence). V shed 2 bases, J shed 0 bases, and the junction held 0 bases outside the gene matches. The CDR3 extends over 15 amino acids. In DNA form, the CDR3 reads TGTGCCAGCAGTTACACTAGCGGGAGCTCCTACGAGCAGTACTTC. It encodes CASSYTSGSSYEQYF.

J is TRBJ2-3 and V is TRBV2; 8 bases line up with TRBD2. The CDR3 is 16 residues long. V lost 3 bases to trimming and J lost 0 bases; unmatched junction nucleotides: 5. Germline V gives CDR1 SNHLY, CDR2 FYNNEI. CDR3 residues: CASSEVLAGSTDTQYF. DNA for the CDR3: TGTGCCAGCAGTGAGGTCCTAGCGGGCAGCACAGATACGCAGTATTTT.

This clone was counted a single time. The rearrangement uses TRBV9 and TRBJ2-7, with D unresolved. The CDR3 loop spans 11 amino acids. In germline, CDR1 is SGDLS, CDR2 YYNGEE. Trimming removed 3 bases at V and 7 bases at J, with 8 bases between. The CDR3, as DNA: TGTGCCAGCAGCGGAGGAGTAGAGCAGTACTTC. This encodes CASSGGVEQYF.

The V call is TRBV4-2, the J call TRBJ2-7; 9 bases match TRBD1. With 0 bases clipped from V and 5 bases from J, the junction kept 8 bases outside the gene matches. CDR1 is LGHNA and CDR2 is YNFKEQ in the germline V gene. The CDR3 spans 16 residues. Here the CDR3 reads CASSQEVGTGSDEQYF. The CDR3 DNA is TGTGCCAGCAGCCAAGAGGTGGGGACAGGGAGCGACGAGCAGTACTTC.

This sequence joins TRBV19 and TRBJ2-7, with D unresolved. The CDR3 consists of 15 residues. Trimming removed 3 bases at V and 1 base at J, with 13 bases between. Germline assignment: CDR1 LNHDA and CDR2 SQIVND (reference sequence). CDR3 nucleotides: TGTGCCAGTAGTATTAGCCTGGTGGGTTCCTACGAGCAGTACTTC. It is translated as CASSISLVGSYEQYF.